The present T cell receptor (beta chain) was sequenced within a study of blood T cell repertoires in COVID-19. About the study: From the United States, Italy and Spain came samples of acute and convalescent COVID-19. PBMCs, B-cell-depleted T cells, or T cells provided the cDNA or gDNA that made up the material.

Grouping used clinical history reported by participants in a survey and questionnaire. Within 2 weeks before study entry, exposed participants met a COVID-19 case. Sequencing used immunoSEQ multiplex PCR; TCRdb keeps in-frame clones, though not all of them. The data show 210,000 or so clones, approximately 89% seen once. The CDR3 covers 15 residues. Germline V gene lookup returns CDR1 SGHNT and CDR2 YYREEE (reference sequence). J gave up 7 bases and V 1 base, and 9 bases lay outside the gene matches. The clonotype was recovered from a woman between 25 and 40 years old who had been exposed to COVID-19. The sample comprised PBMCs or T cells enriched from blood (not recorded which). The chain links TRBV5-4 to TRBJ2-7; the match to TRBD1 covers 9 bases. In DNA form, the CDR3 reads TGTGCCAGCAGCTTGAAAGGGACAGGGCATGGAGAGCAGTACTTC. Amino acids: CASSLKGTGHGEQYF. The full variable domain, completed using reference TRBV5-4 and TRBJ2-7, is ETGVTQSPTHLIKTRGQQVTLRCSSQSGHNTVSWYQQALGQGPQFIFQYYREEENGRGNFPPRFSGLQFPNYSSELNVNALELDDSALYLCASSLKGTGHGEQYFGPGTRLTVT.